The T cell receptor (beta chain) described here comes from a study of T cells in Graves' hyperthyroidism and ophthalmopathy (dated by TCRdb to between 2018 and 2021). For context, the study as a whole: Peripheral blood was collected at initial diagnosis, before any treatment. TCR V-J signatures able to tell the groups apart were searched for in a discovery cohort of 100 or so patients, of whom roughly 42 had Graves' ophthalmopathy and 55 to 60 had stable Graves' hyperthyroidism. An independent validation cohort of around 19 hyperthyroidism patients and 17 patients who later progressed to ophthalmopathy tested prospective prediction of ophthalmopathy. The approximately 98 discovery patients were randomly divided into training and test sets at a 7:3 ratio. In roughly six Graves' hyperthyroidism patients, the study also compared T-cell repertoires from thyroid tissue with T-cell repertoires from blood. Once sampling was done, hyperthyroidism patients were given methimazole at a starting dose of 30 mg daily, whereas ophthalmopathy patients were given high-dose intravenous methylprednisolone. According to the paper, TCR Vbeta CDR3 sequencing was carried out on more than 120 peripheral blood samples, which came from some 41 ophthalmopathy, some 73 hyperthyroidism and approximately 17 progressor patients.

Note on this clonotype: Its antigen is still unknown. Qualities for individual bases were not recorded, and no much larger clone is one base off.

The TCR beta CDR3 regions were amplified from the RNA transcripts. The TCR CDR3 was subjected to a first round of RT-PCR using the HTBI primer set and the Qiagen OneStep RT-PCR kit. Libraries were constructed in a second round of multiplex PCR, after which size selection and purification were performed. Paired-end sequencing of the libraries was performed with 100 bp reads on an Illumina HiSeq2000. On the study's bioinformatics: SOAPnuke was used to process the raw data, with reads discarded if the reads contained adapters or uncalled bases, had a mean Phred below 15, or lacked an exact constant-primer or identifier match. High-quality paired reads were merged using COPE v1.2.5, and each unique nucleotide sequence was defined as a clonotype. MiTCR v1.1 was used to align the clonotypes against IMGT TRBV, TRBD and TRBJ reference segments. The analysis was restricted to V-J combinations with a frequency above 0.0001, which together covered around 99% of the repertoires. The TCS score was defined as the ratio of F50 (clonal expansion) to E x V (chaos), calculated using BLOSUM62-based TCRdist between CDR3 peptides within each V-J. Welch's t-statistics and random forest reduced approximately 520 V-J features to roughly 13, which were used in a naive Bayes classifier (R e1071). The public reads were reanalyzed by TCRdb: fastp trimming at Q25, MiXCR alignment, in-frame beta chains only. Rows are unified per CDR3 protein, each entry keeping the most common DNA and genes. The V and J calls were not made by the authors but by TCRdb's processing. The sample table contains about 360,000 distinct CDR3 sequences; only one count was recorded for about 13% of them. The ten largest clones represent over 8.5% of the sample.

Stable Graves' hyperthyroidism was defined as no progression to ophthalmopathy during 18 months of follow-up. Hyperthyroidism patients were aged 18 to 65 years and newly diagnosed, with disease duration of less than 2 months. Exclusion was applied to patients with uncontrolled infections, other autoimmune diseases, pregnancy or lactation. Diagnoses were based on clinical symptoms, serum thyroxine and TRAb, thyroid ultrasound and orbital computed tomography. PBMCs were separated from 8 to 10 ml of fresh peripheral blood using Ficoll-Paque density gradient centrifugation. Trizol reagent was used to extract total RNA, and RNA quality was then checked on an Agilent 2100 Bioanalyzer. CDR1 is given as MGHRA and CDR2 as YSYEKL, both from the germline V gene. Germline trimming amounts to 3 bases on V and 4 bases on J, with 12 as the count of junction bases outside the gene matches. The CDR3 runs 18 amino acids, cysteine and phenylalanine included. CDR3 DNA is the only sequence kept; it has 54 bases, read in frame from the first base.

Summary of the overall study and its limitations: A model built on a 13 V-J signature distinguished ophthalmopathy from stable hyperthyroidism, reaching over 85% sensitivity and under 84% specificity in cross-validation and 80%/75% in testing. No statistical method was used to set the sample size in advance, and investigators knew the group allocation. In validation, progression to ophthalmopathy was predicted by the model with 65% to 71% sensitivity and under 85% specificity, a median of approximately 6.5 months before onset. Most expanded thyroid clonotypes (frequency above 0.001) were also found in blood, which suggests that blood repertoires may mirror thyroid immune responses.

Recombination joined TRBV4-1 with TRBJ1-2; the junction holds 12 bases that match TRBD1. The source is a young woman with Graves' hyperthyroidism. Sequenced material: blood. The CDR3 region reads CASSHEESRDRGLYGYTF. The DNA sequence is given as TGCGCCAGCAGCCACGAAGAGAGCCGGGACAGGGGGCTCTATGGCTACACCTTC.